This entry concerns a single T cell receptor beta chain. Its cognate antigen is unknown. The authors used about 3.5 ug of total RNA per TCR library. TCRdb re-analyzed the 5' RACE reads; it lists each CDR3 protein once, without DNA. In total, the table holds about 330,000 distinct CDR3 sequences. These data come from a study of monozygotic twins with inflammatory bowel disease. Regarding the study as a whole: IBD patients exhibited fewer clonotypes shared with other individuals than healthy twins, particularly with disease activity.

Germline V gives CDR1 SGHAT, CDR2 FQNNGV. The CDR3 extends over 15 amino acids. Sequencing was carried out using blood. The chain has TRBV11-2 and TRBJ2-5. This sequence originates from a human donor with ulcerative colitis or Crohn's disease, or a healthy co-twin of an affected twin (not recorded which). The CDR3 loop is CASSLSVIYQETQYF.